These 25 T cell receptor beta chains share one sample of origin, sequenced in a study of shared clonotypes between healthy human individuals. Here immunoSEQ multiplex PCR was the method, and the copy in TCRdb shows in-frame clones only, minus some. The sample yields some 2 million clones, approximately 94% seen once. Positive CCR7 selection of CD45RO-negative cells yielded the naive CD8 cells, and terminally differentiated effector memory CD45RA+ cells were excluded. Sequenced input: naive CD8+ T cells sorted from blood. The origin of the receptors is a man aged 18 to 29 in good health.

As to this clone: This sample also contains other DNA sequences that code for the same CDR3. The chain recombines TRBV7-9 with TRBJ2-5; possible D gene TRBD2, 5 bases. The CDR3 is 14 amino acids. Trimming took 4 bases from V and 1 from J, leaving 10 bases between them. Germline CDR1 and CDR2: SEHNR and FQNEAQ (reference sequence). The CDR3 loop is CASSSRTVQETQYF. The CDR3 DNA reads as TGTGCCAGCAGCTCCAGGACTGTCCAAGAGACCCAGTACTTC.

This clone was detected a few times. As DNA, the CDR3 is TGTGCCAGCAGGCACCGGGACGGACTCTACGAGCAGTACTTC. It yields the protein CASRHRDGLYEQYF. The chain joins TRBV6-5 to TRBJ2-7; D could derive from TRBD1 or TRBD2 (5 bases each). The CDR3 has 14 residues. Between the trimmed V and J ends, which lost 6 bases and 3 bases, there was a span of 15 bases. CDR1 is MNHEY, CDR2 SVGAGI, per germline.

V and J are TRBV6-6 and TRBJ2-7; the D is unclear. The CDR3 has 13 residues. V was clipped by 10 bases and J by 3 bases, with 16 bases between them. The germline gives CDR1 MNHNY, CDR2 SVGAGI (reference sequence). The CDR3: CATSIYDIYEQYF. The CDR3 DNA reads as TGTGCCACCTCGATATATGACATCTACGAGCAGTACTTC.

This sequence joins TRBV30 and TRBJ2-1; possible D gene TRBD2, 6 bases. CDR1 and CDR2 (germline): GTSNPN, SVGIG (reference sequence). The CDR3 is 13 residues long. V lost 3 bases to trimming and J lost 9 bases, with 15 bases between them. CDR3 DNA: TGTGCCTGGAGCTCGGGGGATCGGGGTGAGCAGTTCTTC. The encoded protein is CAWSSGDRGEQFF.

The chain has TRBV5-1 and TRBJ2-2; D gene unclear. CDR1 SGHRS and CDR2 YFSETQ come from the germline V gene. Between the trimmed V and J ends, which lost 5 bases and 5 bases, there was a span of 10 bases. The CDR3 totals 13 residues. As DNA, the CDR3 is TGCGCCAGCAGGGCCCTAGGAACCGGGGAGCTGTTTTTT. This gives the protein CASRALGTGELFF. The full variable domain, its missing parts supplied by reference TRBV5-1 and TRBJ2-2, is KAGVTQTPRYLIKTRGQQVTLSCSPISGHRSVSWYQQTPGQGLQFLFEYFSETQRNKGNFPGRFSGRQFSNSRSEMNVSTLELGDSALYLCASRALGTGELFFGEGSRLTVL.

The CDR3 loop reads CASSLSLGLGTDTQYF. The CDR3 coding sequence is TGTGCCAGCAGCTTAAGTCTGGGCTTGGGCACAGATACGCAGTATTTT. V and J are TRBV7-9 and TRBJ2-3; D gene unclear. With 2 bases removed from V and 1 base from J, the gap between germline ends came to 13 bases. The CDR3 loop spans 16 amino acids. The germline V gene has CDR1 SEHNR and CDR2 FQNEAQ (reference sequence).

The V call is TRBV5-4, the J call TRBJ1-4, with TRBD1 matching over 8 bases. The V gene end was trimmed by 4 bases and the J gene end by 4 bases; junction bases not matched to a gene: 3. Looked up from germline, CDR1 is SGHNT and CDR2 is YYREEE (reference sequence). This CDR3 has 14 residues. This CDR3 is CASSGGQDNEKLFF. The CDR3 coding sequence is TGTGCCAGCAGCGGGGGACAGGATAATGAAAAACTGTTTTTT. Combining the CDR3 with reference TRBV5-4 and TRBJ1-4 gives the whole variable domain ETGVTQSPTHLIKTRGQQVTLRCSSQSGHNTVSWYQQALGQGPQFIFQYYREEENGRGNFPPRFSGLQFPNYSSELNVNALELDDSALYLCASSGGQDNEKLFFGSGTQLSVL.

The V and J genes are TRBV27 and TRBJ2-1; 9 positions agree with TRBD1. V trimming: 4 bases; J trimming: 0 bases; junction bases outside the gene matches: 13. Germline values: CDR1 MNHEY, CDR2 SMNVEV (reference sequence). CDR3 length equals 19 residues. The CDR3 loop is CASSSGTGFPPSSYNEQFF. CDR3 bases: TGTGCCAGCAGTTCCGGGACAGGGTTCCCCCCGAGCTCCTACAATGAGCAGTTCTTC.

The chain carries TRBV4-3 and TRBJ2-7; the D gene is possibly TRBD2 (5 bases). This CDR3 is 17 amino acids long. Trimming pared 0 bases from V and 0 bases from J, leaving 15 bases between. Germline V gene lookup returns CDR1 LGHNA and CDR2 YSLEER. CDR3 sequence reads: CASSQDLDFWSSYEQYF. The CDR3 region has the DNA TGCGCCAGCAGCCAAGATCTGGACTTCTGGAGCTCCTACGAGCAGTACTTC.

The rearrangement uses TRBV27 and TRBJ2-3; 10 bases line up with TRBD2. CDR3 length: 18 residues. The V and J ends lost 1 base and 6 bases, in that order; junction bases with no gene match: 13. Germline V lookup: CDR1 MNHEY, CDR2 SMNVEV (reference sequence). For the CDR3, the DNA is TGTGCCAGCAGTTTATGGACTAGCGGAGGCCCTCAGGGGGATACGCAGTATTTT. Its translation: CASSLWTSGGPQGDTQYF.

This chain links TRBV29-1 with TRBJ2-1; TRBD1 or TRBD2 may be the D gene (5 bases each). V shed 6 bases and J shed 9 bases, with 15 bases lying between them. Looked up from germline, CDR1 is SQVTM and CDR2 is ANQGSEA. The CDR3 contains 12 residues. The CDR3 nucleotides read TGCAGCGTAGCCGGGGCCTCAGGTGAGCAGTTCTTC. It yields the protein CSVAGASGEQFF.

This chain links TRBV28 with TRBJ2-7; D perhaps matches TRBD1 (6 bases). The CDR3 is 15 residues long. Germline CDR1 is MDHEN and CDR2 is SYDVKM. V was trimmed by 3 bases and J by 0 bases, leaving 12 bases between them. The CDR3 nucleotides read TGTGCCAGCAGTTTGGTGGACAGCACCTCCTACGAGCAGTACTTC. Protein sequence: CASSLVDSTSYEQYF.

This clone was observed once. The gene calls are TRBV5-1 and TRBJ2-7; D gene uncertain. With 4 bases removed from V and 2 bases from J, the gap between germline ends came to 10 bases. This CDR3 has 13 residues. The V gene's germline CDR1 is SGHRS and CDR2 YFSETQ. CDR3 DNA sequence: TGCGCCAGCAGCGGGCTGGGGACCTACGAGCAGTACTTC. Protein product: CASSGLGTYEQYF.

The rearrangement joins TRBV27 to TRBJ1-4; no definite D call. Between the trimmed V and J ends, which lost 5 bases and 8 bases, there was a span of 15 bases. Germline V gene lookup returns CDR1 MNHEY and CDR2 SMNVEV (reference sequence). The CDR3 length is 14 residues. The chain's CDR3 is CASSRAAGLEKLFF. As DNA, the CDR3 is TGTGCCAGCAGTCGGGCGGCGGGTTTGGAAAAACTGTTTTTT.

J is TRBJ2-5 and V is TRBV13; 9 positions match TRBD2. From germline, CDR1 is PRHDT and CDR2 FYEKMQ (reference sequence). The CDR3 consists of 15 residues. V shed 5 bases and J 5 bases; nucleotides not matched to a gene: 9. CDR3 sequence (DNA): TGTGCCAGCAGCATGTTAGCGGGAGCGGAGGAGACCCAGTACTTC. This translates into CASSMLAGAEETQYF.

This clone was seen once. The CDR3 region has the DNA TGCGCCAGCAGCCGGGGCGCCGACAGGGTCGATCAGCCCCAGCATTTT. Its protein product is CASSRGADRVDQPQHF. This chain connects TRBV4-1 to TRBJ1-5, with 7 nucleotides matching TRBD1. CDR1 MGHRA and CDR2 YSYEKL come from the germline V gene. The CDR3 loop spans 16 amino acids. The junction had 11 bases not matched to a gene; V was cut back by 4 bases and J by 5 bases.

The CDR3 DNA is TGTGCCAGCAGCTTGGGACTTGGGACTGAAGCTTTCTTT. As protein: CASSLGLGTEAFF. V gene TRBV7-6 combines with J gene TRBJ1-1, with a tentative D call TRBD1 (5 bases). The V gene lost 3 bases and the J gene lost 5 bases, with 10 bases spanning the gap. This CDR3 is 13 amino acids long. Germline V lookup: CDR1 SGHVS, CDR2 FNYEAQ. The full variable domain, rest sourced from reference TRBV7-6 and TRBJ1-1, is GAGVSQSPRYKVTKRGQDVALRCDPISGHVSLYWYRQALGQGPEFLTYFNYEAQQDKSGLPNDRFSAERPEGSISTLTIQRTEQRDSAMYRCASSLGLGTEAFFGQGTRLTVV.

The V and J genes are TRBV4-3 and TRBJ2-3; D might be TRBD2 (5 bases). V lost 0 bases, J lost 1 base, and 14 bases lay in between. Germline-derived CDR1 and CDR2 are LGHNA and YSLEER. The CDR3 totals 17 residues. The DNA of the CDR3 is TGCGCCAGCAGCCAAGATCAATCGGGGAGACGCACAGATACGCAGTATTTT. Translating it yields CASSQDQSGRRTDTQYF.

CDR3 sequence: CASRWGLAGGEQFF. Here the CDR3 DNA reads TGTGCCAGCCGTTGGGGACTAGCGGGTGGTGAGCAGTTCTTC. The chain joins TRBV19 to TRBJ2-1; 12 bases are a match to TRBD2. The length of the CDR3 is 14 residues. V shed 9 bases and J 9 bases; nucleotides not matched to a gene: 9. CDR1 and CDR2 from the germline V gene are LNHDA and SQIVND (reference sequence).

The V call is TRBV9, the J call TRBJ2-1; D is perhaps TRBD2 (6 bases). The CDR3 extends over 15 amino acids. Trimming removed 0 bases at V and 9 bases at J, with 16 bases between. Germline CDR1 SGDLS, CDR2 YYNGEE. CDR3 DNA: TGTGCCAGCAGCGTAGCAACAGTGGTCGGGGGTGAGCAGTTCTTC. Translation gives CASSVATVVGGEQFF.

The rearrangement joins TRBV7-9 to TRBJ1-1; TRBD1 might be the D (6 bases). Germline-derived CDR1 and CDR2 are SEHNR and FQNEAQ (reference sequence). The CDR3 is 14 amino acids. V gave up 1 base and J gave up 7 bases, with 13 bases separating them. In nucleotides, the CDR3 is TGTGCCAGCAGCTTAGGAGGGGGGAGAGGTGAAGCTTTCTTT. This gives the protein CASSLGGGRGEAFF.

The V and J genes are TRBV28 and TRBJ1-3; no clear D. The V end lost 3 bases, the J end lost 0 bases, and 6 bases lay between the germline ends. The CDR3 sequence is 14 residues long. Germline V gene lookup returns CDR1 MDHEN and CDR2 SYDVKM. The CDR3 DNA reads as TGTGCCAGCAGTTTCTTTTCCTCTGGAAACACCATATATTTT. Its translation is CASSFFSSGNTIYF.

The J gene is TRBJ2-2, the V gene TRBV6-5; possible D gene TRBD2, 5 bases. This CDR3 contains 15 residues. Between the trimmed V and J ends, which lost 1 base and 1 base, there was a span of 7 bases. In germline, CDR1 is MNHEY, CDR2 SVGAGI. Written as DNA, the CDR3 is TGTGCCAGCAGTTACTTTGAGGGGAACACCGGGGAGCTGTTTTTT. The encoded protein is CASSYFEGNTGELFF.

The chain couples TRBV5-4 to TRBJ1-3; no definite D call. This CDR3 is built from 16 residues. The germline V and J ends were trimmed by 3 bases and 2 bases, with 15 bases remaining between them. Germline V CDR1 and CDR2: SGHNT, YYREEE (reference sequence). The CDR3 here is CASSSGFGLAGNTIYF. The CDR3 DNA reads TGTGCCAGCAGCTCGGGGTTCGGCCTTGCTGGAAACACCATATATTTT. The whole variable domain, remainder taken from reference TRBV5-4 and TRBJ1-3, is ETGVTQSPTHLIKTRGQQVTLRCSSQSGHNTVSWYQQALGQGPQFIFQYYREEENGRGNFPPRFSGLQFPNYSSELNVNALELDDSALYLCASSSGFGLAGNTIYFGEGSWLTVV.

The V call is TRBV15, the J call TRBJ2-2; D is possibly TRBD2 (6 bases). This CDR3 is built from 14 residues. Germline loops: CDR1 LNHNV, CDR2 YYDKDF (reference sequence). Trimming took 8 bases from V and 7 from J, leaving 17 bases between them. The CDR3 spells CATSASRRGGELFF. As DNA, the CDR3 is TGTGCCACCTCGGCTAGCAGGAGGGGCGGGGAGCTGTTTTTT.